Presented here are 14 T cell receptor beta chains from one specimen sequenced in a study of blood T cell repertoires in COVID-19. The protocol was immunoSEQ multiplex PCR, while the TCRdb copy is restricted to in-frame clones and leaves out a portion. The sample lists about 54,000 clones; around 83% were seen once. The specimen sequenced was peripheral blood. Receptors were obtained from a woman aged 55-70 years with acute or convalescent COVID-19.

This clone was recorded once. The chain has TRBV5-1 and TRBJ1-3; no clear D gene. Germline V gene data show CDR1 as SGHRS and CDR2 as YFSETQ. The CDR3 loop spans 17 amino acids. V lost 3 bases to trimming and J lost 0 bases, with 16 bases between them. The CDR3 loop reads CASSSPAEDVSGNTIYF. For the CDR3, the DNA is TGCGCCAGCAGCTCCCCAGCCGAGGATGTCTCTGGAAACACCATATATTTT.

The chain joins TRBV5-1 to TRBJ1-6; D remains unclear. The CDR3 is made up of 14 amino acids. V lost 1 base and J 5 bases, leaving 7 bases between the germline ends. Germline V lookup: CDR1 SGHRS, CDR2 YFSETQ. The CDR3 nucleotides are TGCGCCAGCAGCTTGCAGGCAGATAATTCACCCCTCCACTTT. It codes for CASSLQADNSPLHF. Full variable domain (missing parts from reference TRBV5-1 and TRBJ1-6): KAGVTQTPRYLIKTRGQQVTLSCSPISGHRSVSWYQQTPGQGLQFLFEYFSETQRNKGNFPGRFSGRQFSNSRSEMNVSTLELGDSALYLCASSLQADNSPLHFGNGTRLTVT.

The V call is TRBV7-8, the J call TRBJ1-1, with D perhaps matching TRBD1 (5 bases). Trimming pared 4 bases from V and 6 bases from J, leaving 18 bases between. Germline CDR1 SGHVS, CDR2 FQNEAQ. CDR3 length equals 15 residues. CDR3 sequence: CASSSRADSRAEAFF. The DNA of the CDR3 is TGTGCCAGCAGCTCCCGAGCTGACAGTCGCGCTGAAGCTTTCTTT.

This CDR3 reads CASSNGQGRNQPQHF. DNA for the CDR3: TGTGCCAGCAGTAATGGACAGGGCCGTAATCAGCCCCAGCATTTT. The chain carries TRBV6-5 and TRBJ1-5; 8 bases agree with TRBD1. The V gene's germline CDR1 is MNHEY and CDR2 SVGAGI. The CDR3 spans 15 residues. V lost 5 bases, J lost 4 bases, and 7 bases stayed unmatched.

This clone occurred a few times. The gene calls are TRBV3-1 (or the pseudogene TRBV3-2) and TRBJ1-1, with D possibly matching TRBD1 (5 bases). This CDR3 spans 14 amino acids. Trimming stripped 1 base from V and 1 base from J, with 7 bases between. In germline, CDR1 is LGHDT, CDR2 YNNKEL (reference sequence). The CDR3 protein is CASSQGQKNTEAFF. In nucleotides, the CDR3 is TGTGCCAGCAGCCAAGGACAGAAGAACACTGAAGCTTTCTTT.

This chain links TRBV7-3 with TRBJ1-4; 7 bases match TRBD1. The CDR3 length is 17 residues. Per the germline V gene, CDR1 is SGHTA and CDR2 is FQGTGA. The J segment lost 9 bases and the V segment lost 0 bases, leaving 13 bases of the junction unmatched. The DNA for the CDR3 is TGTGCCAGCAGCTTAACCCCCGGCGGGACAGCTGGGCAAAAACTGTTTTTT. Protein: CASSLTPGGTAGQKLFF. Drawing the rest from reference TRBV7-3 and TRBJ1-4, the complete variable domain is GAGVSQTPSNKVTEKGKYVELRCDPISGHTALYWYRQSLGQGPEFLIYFQGTGAADDSGLPNDRFFAVRPEGSVSTLKIQRTERGDSAVYLCASSLTPGGTAGQKLFFGSGTQLSVL.

This rearrangement joins TRBV9 to TRBJ1-4; possibly TRBD1 for D (5 bases). The length of the CDR3 is 15 residues. Germline loops: CDR1 SGDLS, CDR2 YYNGEE. V was trimmed by 0 bases and J by 4 bases, leaving 10 bases between them. In nucleotides, the CDR3 is TGTGCCAGCAGCGTAGGACAGCGAAGTAATGAAAAACTGTTTTTT. This encodes CASSVGQRSNEKLFF.

The chain carries TRBV3-1 (or the pseudogene TRBV3-2) and TRBJ1-1; D gene unclear. Trimming took off 3 bases at V and 1 base at J, with 9 bases between the two ends. The CDR3 runs 14 residues. Germline CDR1 LGHDT, CDR2 YNNKEL (reference sequence). CDR3 protein: CASSQRHQNTEAFF. The DNA of the CDR3 is TGTGCCAGCAGCCAGAGACACCAGAACACTGAAGCTTTCTTT.

The chain couples TRBV11-3 to TRBJ2-1; 13 positions agree with TRBD2. Trimming cost V 5 bases and J 1 base; bases outside gene matches: 11. Germline CDR1 is SGHNT and CDR2 is YENEEA. There are 19 residues in the CDR3. The DNA for the CDR3 is TGTGCCAGCAGCCCAGGGACTAGCGGGGCGGGCCTGTCCTACAATGAGCAGTTCTTC. Amino acids: CASSPGTSGAGLSYNEQFF.

V gene TRBV29-1 combines with J gene TRBJ2-7, with D perhaps matching TRBD1 (5 bases). Trimming cost V 2 bases and J 1 base, with 6 bases left between them. The length of the CDR3 is 12 residues. Germline V gene lookup returns CDR1 SQVTM and CDR2 ANQGSEA. Here the CDR3 reads CSVERGSYEQYF. CDR3 sequence (DNA): TGCAGCGTTGAAAGGGGTTCCTACGAGCAGTACTTC.

This clone was detected only once. The chain links TRBV30 to TRBJ1-6; weak D call: TRBD1 (6 bases). The CDR3 runs 14 residues. In germline, CDR1 is GTSNPN, CDR2 SVGIG (reference sequence). The ends were cut back, 1 base at V and 10 bases at J, with 14 bases in the middle. DNA of the CDR3: TGTGCCTGGAGTGCCGCCAGGGGTGGATCACCCCTCCACTTT. It specifies CAWSAARGGSPLHF.

This chain links TRBV6-5 with TRBJ2-7; the match to TRBD1 covers 7 bases. Trimming removed 0 bases from V and 3 bases from J; junction bases left unmatched: 5. Germline lookup yields CDR1 MNHEY and CDR2 SVGAGI. The CDR3 spans 15 residues. The CDR3 DNA reads as TGTGCCAGCAGTTACTCTACAGGGGCCTTCTACGAGCAGTACTTC. Its translation: CASSYSTGAFYEQYF.

The chain employs TRBV5-1 and TRBJ1-3; the D gene is possibly TRBD1 (6 bases). This CDR3 contains 15 residues. Per germline, CDR1 SGHRS and CDR2 YFSETQ. V gave up 5 bases and J gave up 0 bases, with 12 bases separating them. The CDR3 loop is CASSGADSSGNTIYF. In DNA form, the CDR3 reads TGCGCCAGCAGTGGGGCGGACAGCTCTGGAAACACCATATATTTT. Supplemented by reference TRBV5-1 and TRBJ1-3, the full variable domain reads KAGVTQTPRYLIKTRGQQVTLSCSPISGHRSVSWYQQTPGQGLQFLFEYFSETQRNKGNFPGRFSGRQFSNSRSEMNVSTLELGDSALYLCASSGADSSGNTIYFGEGSWLTVV.

V usage is TRBV30 and J usage is TRBJ1-1, with TRBD1 as a possible D gene (6 bases). The ends were cut back, 2 bases at V and 0 bases at J, with 10 bases in the middle. The CDR3 totals 14 residues. Germline loops: CDR1 GTSNPN, CDR2 SVGIG (reference sequence). The CDR3, as DNA: TGTGCCTGGAGTCAAGGGGGATTGAACACTGAAGCTTTCTTT. This codes for CAWSQGGLNTEAFF.